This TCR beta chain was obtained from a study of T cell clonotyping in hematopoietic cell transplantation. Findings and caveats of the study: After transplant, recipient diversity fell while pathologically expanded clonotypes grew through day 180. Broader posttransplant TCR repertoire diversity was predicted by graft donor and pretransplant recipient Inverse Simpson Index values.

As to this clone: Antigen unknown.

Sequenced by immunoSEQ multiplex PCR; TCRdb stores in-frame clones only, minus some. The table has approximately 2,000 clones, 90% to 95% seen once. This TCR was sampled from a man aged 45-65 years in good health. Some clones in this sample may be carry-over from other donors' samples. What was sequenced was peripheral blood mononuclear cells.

Here the CDR3 DNA reads TGTGCCAGCAGTCAAGCCCTTACCGCCTACGAGCAGTACTTC. It translates to CASSQALTAYEQYF. V and J are TRBV5-4 and TRBJ2-7; D is undetermined. The ends were cut back, 5 bases at V and 2 bases at J, with 14 bases in the middle. The CDR3 loop spans 14 amino acids. From germline, CDR1 is SGHNT and CDR2 YYREEE (reference sequence).